The 24 T cell receptor beta chains listed next were all sequenced from one sample in a study of blood T cell repertoires in COVID-19. Method: immunoSEQ multiplex PCR; TCRdb's copy keeps in-frame clones and lacks some. Here the sample spans 200,000 to 300,000 clones, just under 85% being singletons. Sequencing was performed on peripheral blood. These receptors were collected from a man aged 80 or over with acute or convalescent COVID-19.

This sequence joins TRBV5-6 and TRBJ2-7; TRBD2 might be the D (6 bases). There are 13 residues in the CDR3. Per germline, CDR1 SGHDT and CDR2 YYEEEE. The CDR3 region has the DNA TGTGTCACGCGGGGCAGACTGGGCTACGAGCAGTACTTC. Its protein is CVTRGRLGYEQYF.

The chain is built from TRBV29-1 and TRBJ1-5, with TRBD1 matching over 10 bases. J lost 7 bases, V lost 7 bases, and 7 bases had no gene match. The CDR3 length is 13 residues. The germline gives CDR1 SQVTM, CDR2 ANQGSEA. The CDR3 sequence: CSASTGGGQPQHF. The CDR3 nucleotides read TGCAGCGCTTCGACAGGGGGCGGGCAGCCCCAGCATTTT.

V gene TRBV7-8 combines with J gene TRBJ2-1, with TRBD2 as a possible D gene (5 bases). The CDR3 has 13 amino acids. V was trimmed by 1 base and J by 9 bases, leaving 10 bases between them. CDR1 and CDR2 from the germline V gene are SGHVS and FQNEAQ. In DNA form, the CDR3 reads TGTGCCAGCAGCTTAGAATTGGCGGGTGAGCAGTTCTTC. Its protein is CASSLELAGEQFF. Supplemented by reference TRBV7-8 and TRBJ2-1, the full variable domain reads GAGVSQSPRYKVAKRGQDVALRCDPISGHVSLFWYQQALGQGPEFLTYFQNEAQLDKSGLPSDRFFAERPEGSVSTLKIQRTQQEDSAVYLCASSLELAGEQFFGPGTRLTVL.

CDR3 amino acids: CASSPRNQGDGYTF. Written as DNA, the CDR3 is TGTGCCAGCTCACCAAGAAACCAGGGTGATGGCTACACCTTC. The J gene is TRBJ1-2, the V gene TRBV18; D is perhaps TRBD1 (5 bases). The germline CDR1 and CDR2 sequences are KGHSH and LQKENI. The CDR3 consists of 14 residues. V lost 2 bases and J 6 bases, leaving 13 bases between the germline ends. Filled out from reference TRBV18 and TRBJ1-2, the complete variable domain reads NAGVMQNPRHLVRRRGQEARLRCSPMKGHSHVYWYRQLPEEGLKFMVYLQKENIIDESGMPKERFSAEFPKEGPSILRIQQVVRGDSAAYFCASSPRNQGDGYTFGSGTRLTVV.

As DNA, the CDR3 is TGTGCCAGCAGCACCACAGGGGCGGAAAACATTCAGTACTTC. Protein sequence: CASSTTGAENIQYF. V and J are TRBV5-5 and TRBJ2-4; 7 nucleotides align to TRBD1. V trimming: 4 bases; J trimming: 5 bases; junction bases outside the gene matches: 6. CDR3 length: 14 residues. Germline loops: CDR1 SGHKS, CDR2 YYEKEE (reference sequence).

Only one count was recorded for this clone. The chain carries TRBV29-1 and TRBJ2-7; TRBD1 aligns across 8 bases. J lost 0 bases, V lost 2 bases, and 6 bases had no gene match. Germline V gene data show CDR1 as SQVTM and CDR2 as ANQGSEA. The length of the CDR3 is 15 residues. Here the CDR3 DNA reads TGCAGCGTTGAATCCAGGGGGCTGAGCTCCTACGAGCAGTACTTC. It codes for CSVESRGLSSYEQYF.

V and J are TRBV10-3 and TRBJ2-7; D is possibly TRBD1 (5 bases). The CDR3 is 15 residues long. V was cut by 2 bases and J by 6 bases, with 17 bases left in between. From germline, CDR1 is ENHRY and CDR2 SYGVKD. In nucleotides, the CDR3 is TGTGCCATCAGTGAGCCCGGACAAGGACGGGTCGAGCAGTACTTC. Its protein is CAISEPGQGRVEQYF.

The chain is built from TRBV2 and TRBJ1-1; the match to TRBD1 covers 7 bases. Germline-derived CDR1 and CDR2 are SNHLY and FYNNEI. The trim removed 5 bases at V and 1 base at J, leaving 13 bases unmatched. CDR3 length: 17 amino acids. The DNA for the CDR3 is TGTGCCAGCAGTACCAGGGGGGAGGTAAAGGCGAACACTGAAGCTTTCTTT. Translating gives CASSTRGEVKANTEAFF.

Only a few counts were recorded for this clone. The chain couples TRBV27 to TRBJ2-4, with 7 bases fitting TRBD1. The CDR3 consists of 14 residues. Losses at the gene ends were 6 bases for V and 4 bases for J; bases not matched to a gene: 6. Germline V gene lookup returns CDR1 MNHEY and CDR2 SMNVEV (reference sequence). The CDR3 is CASSQLGQKNIQYF. The CDR3, as DNA: TGTGCCAGCAGCCAACTGGGACAGAAAAACATTCAGTACTTC.

This clone was picked up one time. The chain recombines TRBV18 with TRBJ2-5; D possibly corresponds to TRBD2 (5 bases). The CDR3 extends over 17 amino acids. Between the trimmed V and J ends, which lost 4 bases and 2 bases, there was a span of 20 bases. CDR1 and CDR2 (germline): KGHSH, LQKENI. The CDR3 nucleotides read TGTGCCAGCTCACAGACTGGGCTAGCCCCTACTCAAGAGACCCAGTACTTC. As protein: CASSQTGLAPTQETQYF.

The V call is TRBV2, the J call TRBJ2-1, with 7 bases fitting TRBD1. Trimming removed 6 bases from V and 2 bases from J; junction bases left unmatched: 4. The CDR3 length is 14 residues. Germline values: CDR1 SNHLY, CDR2 FYNNEI. The CDR3 protein is CASRIGQAYNEQFF. The CDR3 region has the DNA TGTGCCAGCAGAATTGGACAGGCCTACAATGAGCAGTTCTTC.

This rearrangement joins TRBV19 to TRBJ1-2; the D is unclear. This CDR3 contains 14 residues. V was cut by 3 bases and J by 2 bases, with 10 bases left in between. Germline-derived CDR1 and CDR2 are LNHDA and SQIVND (reference sequence). The CDR3 protein is CASSIWQANYGYTF. The DNA for the CDR3 is TGTGCCAGTAGTATTTGGCAGGCAAACTATGGCTACACCTTC.

Regarding this clone: This CDR3 is also generated by other DNA sequences in the sample. This rearrangement joins TRBV9 to TRBJ1-3; weak D call: TRBD1 (5 bases). CDR3 length: 15 residues. From germline, CDR1 is SGDLS and CDR2 YYNGEE. V lost 4 bases and J lost 0, with 11 bases in between. CDR3 protein: CASSPRQGSGNTIYF. CDR3 nucleotide sequence: TGTGCCAGCAGCCCACGTCAGGGCTCTGGAAACACCATATATTTT.

V and J are TRBV12-5 and TRBJ1-3; D ambiguous. Germline lookup yields CDR1 LGHNT and CDR2 FRNRAP. The V end was cut by 6 bases, the J end by 0 bases, with 9 bases between. This CDR3 is built from 14 residues. In DNA, the CDR3 is TGTGCTAGTGGCCCCGGGAGCTCTGGAAACACCATATATTTT. It encodes CASGPGSSGNTIYF.

V and J are TRBV18 and TRBJ1-2, with unresolved D. The CDR3 spans 14 residues. CDR1 and CDR2 from the germline V gene are KGHSH and LQKENI. V lost 0 bases and J 4 bases, leaving 9 bases between the germline ends. The DNA for the CDR3 is TGTGCCAGCTCACCACCCAATCGGGTCTATGGCTACACCTTC. This sequence encodes CASSPPNRVYGYTF. The variable domain in full, completed from reference TRBV18 and TRBJ1-2, reads NAGVMQNPRHLVRRRGQEARLRCSPMKGHSHVYWYRQLPEEGLKFMVYLQKENIIDESGMPKERFSAEFPKEGPSILRIQQVVRGDSAAYFCASSPPNRVYGYTFGSGTRLTVV.

V is TRBV9 and J is TRBJ1-1, with a weak D call TRBD1 (6 bases). Trimming took off 3 bases at V and 0 bases at J, with 12 bases between the two ends. The germline V gene encodes CDR1 SGDLS and CDR2 YYNGEE. The CDR3 extends over 15 amino acids. This chain's CDR3 is CASSGRDKLNTEAFF. The CDR3 nucleotides read TGTGCCAGCAGCGGCCGGGACAAACTGAACACTGAAGCTTTCTTT.

The chain is built from TRBV7-8 and TRBJ1-3; D may be TRBD1 (6 bases). The V and J ends lost 5 bases and 0 bases respectively, with 14 bases between them. Germline V lookup: CDR1 SGHVS, CDR2 FQNEAQ. The CDR3 loop spans 16 amino acids. CDR3 in DNA: TGTGCCAGCAGCCGTGGACAGATTGTCTCTGGAAACACCATATATTTT. It specifies CASSRGQIVSGNTIYF.

The V gene is TRBV2, the J gene TRBJ1-5, with D tentatively TRBD1 (5 bases). CDR3 length: 14 residues. Germline V gene data show CDR1 as SNHLY and CDR2 as FYNNEI. V was trimmed by 3 bases and J by 7 bases, leaving 13 bases between them. Here the CDR3 DNA reads TGTGCCAGCAGTGAGCGGCAGGGCACACAGCCCCAGCATTTT. Translation: CASSERQGTQPQHF.

This chain links TRBV9 with TRBJ1-3, with TRBD1 as a possible D gene (6 bases). The germline gives CDR1 SGDLS, CDR2 YYNGEE. This CDR3 has 15 residues. The V gene lost 2 bases and the J gene lost 1 base, with 10 bases spanning the gap. CDR3 region: CASSVRQGSGNTIYF. The CDR3 DNA reads TGTGCCAGCAGCGTTCGTCAGGGGTCTGGAAACACCATATATTTT.

This chain uses TRBV9 with TRBJ2-2; TRBD2 matches at 12 bases. J was trimmed by 7 bases and V by 0 bases; bases with no gene match: 4. Germline assignment: CDR1 SGDLS and CDR2 YYNGEE. The length of the CDR3 is 16 residues. CDR3 residues: CASSVASGRANGELFF. The CDR3 DNA reads TGTGCCAGCAGCGTAGCTAGCGGGAGGGCCAACGGGGAGCTGTTTTTT. Together with reference TRBV9 and TRBJ2-2, the CDR3 gives the full variable domain: DSGVTQTPKHLITATGQRVTLRCSPRSGDLSVYWYQQSLDQGLQFLIQYYNGEERAKGNILERFSAQQFPDLHSELNLSSLELGDSALYFCASSVASGRANGELFFGEGSRLTVL.

This clone appeared once. CDR3 residues: CASSSYVNYGYTF. The CDR3 DNA follows: TGTGCCAGTAGTTCCTATGTTAACTATGGCTACACCTTC. The J gene is TRBJ1-2, the V gene TRBV19; the D is unclear. Per the germline V gene, CDR1 is LNHDA and CDR2 is SQIVND (reference sequence). The CDR3 runs to 13 residues. V was shortened by 5 bases and J by 1 base, with 8 bases between the two germline ends. The variable domain in full, with the rest retrieved from reference TRBV19 and TRBJ1-2, is DGGITQSPKYLFRKEGQNVTLSCEQNLNHDAMYWYRQDPGQGLRLIYYSQIVNDFQKGDIAEGYSVSREKKESFPLTVTSAQKNPTAFYLCASSSYVNYGYTFGSGTRLTVV.

The genes are TRBV28 and TRBJ1-5; 9 nucleotides line up with TRBD1. Trimming removed 6 bases from V and 2 bases from J; junction bases left unmatched: 14. The CDR3 is 18 residues long. Germline V lookup: CDR1 MDHEN, CDR2 SYDVKM. The CDR3 reads CASRPGQGTPRGNQPQHF. CDR3 coding DNA: TGTGCCAGCAGACCCGGACAGGGGACGCCGAGGGGCAATCAGCCCCAGCATTTT.

The J gene is TRBJ2-1, the V gene TRBV5-1; 7 bases map to TRBD2. CDR3 length: 15 residues. Germline V gives CDR1 SGHRS, CDR2 YFSETQ. After removal of 5 bases from V and 2 bases from J, the junction contained 7 bases not matched to a gene. The CDR3 DNA sequence: TGCGCCAGCAGGTGGAGCGGGACGGCCTACAATGAGCAGTTCTTC. Encoded protein: CASRWSGTAYNEQFF.

This clone occurred once. The chain uses TRBV6-6 and TRBJ2-7; 13 nucleotides align to TRBD2. This CDR3 spans 15 amino acids. Germline values: CDR1 MNHNY, CDR2 SVGAGI (reference sequence). V was pared by 6 bases and J by 2 bases, with 4 bases of the junction left unmatched. CDR3 bases: TGTGCCAGCAGCCTCACTAGCGGGAGGGCCTACGAGCAGTACTTC. This encodes CASSLTSGRAYEQYF.